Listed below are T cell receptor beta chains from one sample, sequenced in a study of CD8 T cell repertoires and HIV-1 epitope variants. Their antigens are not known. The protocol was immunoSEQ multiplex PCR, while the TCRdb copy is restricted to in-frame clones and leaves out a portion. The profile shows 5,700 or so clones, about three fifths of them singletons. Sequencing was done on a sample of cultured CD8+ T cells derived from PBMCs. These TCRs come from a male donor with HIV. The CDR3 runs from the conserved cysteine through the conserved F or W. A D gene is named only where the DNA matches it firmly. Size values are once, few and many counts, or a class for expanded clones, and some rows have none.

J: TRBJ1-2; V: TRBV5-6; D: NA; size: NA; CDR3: CASSLYPQDINYGYTF; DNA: TGTGCCAGCAGCTTGTACCCCCAGGATATTAACTATGGCTACACCTTC
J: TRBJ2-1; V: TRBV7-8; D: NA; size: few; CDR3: CASSRWDTPNEQFF; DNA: TGTGCCAGCAGCCGGTGGGACACCCCCAATGAGCAGTTCTTC
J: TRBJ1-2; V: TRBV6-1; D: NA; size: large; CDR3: CASSELPQDLDYGYTF; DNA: TGTGCCAGCAGTGAACTTCCACAAGACCTAGACTATGGCTACACCTTC
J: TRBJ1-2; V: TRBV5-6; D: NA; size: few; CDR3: CASSEGPLYGYTF; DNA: TGTGCCAGCAGCGAAGGGCCTCTCTATGGCTACACCTTC
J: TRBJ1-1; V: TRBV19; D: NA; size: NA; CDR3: CASRVQEYTEAFF; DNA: TGTGCCAGTAGGGTCCAGGAGTACACTGAAGCTTTCTTT
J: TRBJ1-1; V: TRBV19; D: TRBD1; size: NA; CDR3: CASRGSDRVTEAFF; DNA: TGTGCCAGTAGAGGGAGCGACAGGGTGACTGAAGCTTTCTTT
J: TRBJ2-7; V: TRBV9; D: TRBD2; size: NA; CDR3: CASSAAPGGQHEQYF; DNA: TGTGCCAGCAGCGCTGCCCCGGGAGGGCAACACGAGCAGTACTTC
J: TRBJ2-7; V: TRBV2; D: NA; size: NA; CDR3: CASRGTPYNEQYF; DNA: TGTGCCAGCAGAGGGACACCCTATAACGAGCAGTACTTC
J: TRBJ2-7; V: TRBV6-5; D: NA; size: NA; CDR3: CASSLDYSSYEQYF; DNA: TGTGCCAGCAGTTTGGACTATAGCTCCTACGAGCAGTACTTC
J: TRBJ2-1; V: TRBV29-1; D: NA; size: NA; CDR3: CSTGTSRDEQFF; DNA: TGCAGCACCGGGACGTCAAGGGATGAGCAGTTCTTC
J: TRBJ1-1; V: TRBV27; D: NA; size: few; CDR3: CASSLYGEDLNTEAFF; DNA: TGTGCCAGCAGTCTCTACGGGGAGGATCTGAACACTGAAGCTTTCTTT
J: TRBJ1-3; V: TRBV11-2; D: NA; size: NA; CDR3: CASSFPRAGVGGNTIYF; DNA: TGTGCCAGCAGCTTTCCCCGTGCGGGAGTTGGTGGAAACACCATATATTTT
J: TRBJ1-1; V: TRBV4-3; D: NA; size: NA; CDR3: CASSQGVISNTEAFF; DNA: TGCGCCAGCAGCCAAGGGGTTATCTCGAACACTGAAGCTTTCTTT
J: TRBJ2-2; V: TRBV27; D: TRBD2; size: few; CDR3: CASEPSGRTGELFF; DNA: TGTGCCAGTGAGCCTAGCGGGAGAACCGGGGAGCTGTTTTTT
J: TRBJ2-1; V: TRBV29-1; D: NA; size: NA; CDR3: CSVLQRANEQFF; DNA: TGCAGCGTCCTCCAAAGGGCCAATGAGCAGTTCTTC
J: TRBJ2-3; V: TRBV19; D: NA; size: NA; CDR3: CASSIVGADTQYF; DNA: TGTGCCAGTAGTATAGTGGGGGCAGATACGCAGTATTTT
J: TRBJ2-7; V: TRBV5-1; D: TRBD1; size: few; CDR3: CASSPGTGQKQYF; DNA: TGCGCCAGCAGCCCTGGGACAGGGCAAAAGCAGTACTTC
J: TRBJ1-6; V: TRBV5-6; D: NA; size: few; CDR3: CASSLWEEDSPLHF; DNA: TGTGCCAGCAGCTTATGGGAGGAGGATTCACCCCTCCACTTT
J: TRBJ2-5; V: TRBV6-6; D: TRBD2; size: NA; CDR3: CASSYLAGGDKRTQYF; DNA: TGTGCCAGCAGTTATCTAGCGGGGGGGGACAAAAGGACCCAGTACTTC
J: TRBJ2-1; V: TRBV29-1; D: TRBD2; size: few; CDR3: CSVEFLWGLAGDYNEQFF; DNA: TGCAGCGTTGAGTTTTTGTGGGGACTAGCGGGGGACTACAATGAGCAGTTCTTC
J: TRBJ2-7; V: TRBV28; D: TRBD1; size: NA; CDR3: CASSFVTGSYEQYF; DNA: TGTGCCAGCAGTTTTGTGACAGGGTCCTACGAGCAGTACTTC
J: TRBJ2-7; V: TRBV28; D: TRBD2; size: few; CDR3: CASSLESSGSSYEQYF; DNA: TGTGCCAGCAGTTTAGAGTCTAGCGGGAGCTCCTACGAGCAGTACTTC
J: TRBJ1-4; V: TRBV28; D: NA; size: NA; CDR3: CASSYEGGDEKLFF; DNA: TGTGCCAGCAGCTACGAGGGTGGGGATGAAAAACTGTTTTTT
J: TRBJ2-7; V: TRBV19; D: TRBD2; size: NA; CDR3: CASSTLAGGNYEQYF; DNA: TGTGCCAGTAGTACACTAGCGGGAGGAAACTACGAGCAGTACTTC
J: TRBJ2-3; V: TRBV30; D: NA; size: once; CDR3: CAWSVAFADTQYF; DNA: TGTGCCTGGAGTGTAGCCTTCGCAGATACGCAGTATTTT
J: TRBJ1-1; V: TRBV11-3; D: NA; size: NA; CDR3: CASSLGGEAFF; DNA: TGTGCCAGCAGCTTAGGGGGGGAAGCTTTCTTT
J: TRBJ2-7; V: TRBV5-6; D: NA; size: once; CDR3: CASSLAIQGSSYEQYF; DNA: TGTGCCAGCAGCTTGGCCATCCAGGGTTCCTCCTACGAGCAGTACTTC
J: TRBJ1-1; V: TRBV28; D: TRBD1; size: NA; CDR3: CASSLIGQGASDEAFF; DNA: TGTGCCAGCAGTTTGATAGGACAGGGGGCGTCGGATGAAGCTTTCTTT
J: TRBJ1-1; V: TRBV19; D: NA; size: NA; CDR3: CASSIGETEAFF; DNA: TGTGCCAGTAGTATAGGGGAAACTGAAGCTTTCTTT
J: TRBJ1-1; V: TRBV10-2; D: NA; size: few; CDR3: CASTPNTEAFF; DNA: TGCGCCAGCACGCCGAACACTGAAGCTTTCTTT
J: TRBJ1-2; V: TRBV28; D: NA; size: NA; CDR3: CASSLFALSPQSPNYGYTF; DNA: TGTGCCAGCAGTTTATTCGCCCTTAGCCCACAGTCTCCTAACTATGGCTACACCTTC
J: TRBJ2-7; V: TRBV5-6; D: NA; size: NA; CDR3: CAHPPYSASSYEQYF; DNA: TGTGCCCATCCCCCCTATAGCGCTAGCTCCTACGAGCAGTACTTC
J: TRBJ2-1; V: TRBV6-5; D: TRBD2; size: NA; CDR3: CASSYSSSSGYNEQFF; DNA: TGTGCCAGCAGTTACTCATCGTCTAGCGGTTACAATGAGCAGTTCTTC
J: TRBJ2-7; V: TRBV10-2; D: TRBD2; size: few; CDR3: CATGDYAAYEQYF; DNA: TGCGCCACCGGGGACTACGCGGCCTACGAGCAGTACTTC
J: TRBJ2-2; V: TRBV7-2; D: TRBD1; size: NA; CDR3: CASSSTGVRPGELFF; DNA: TGTGCCAGCAGCTCGACAGGGGTTCGACCCGGGGAGCTGTTTTTT
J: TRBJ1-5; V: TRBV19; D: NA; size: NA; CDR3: CASSIGRDLNQPQHF; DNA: TGTGCCAGTAGTATAGGAAGGGACCTCAATCAGCCCCAGCATTTT
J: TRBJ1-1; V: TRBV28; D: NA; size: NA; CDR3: CASTPGARVPEAFF; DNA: TGTGCCAGCACCCCTGGGGCACGGGTGCCCGAAGCTTTCTTT
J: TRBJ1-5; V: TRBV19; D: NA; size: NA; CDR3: CASSPGTPYQPQHF; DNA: TGTGCCAGTAGCCCCGGGACACCATATCAGCCCCAGCATTTT
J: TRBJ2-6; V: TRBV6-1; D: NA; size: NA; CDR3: CAISESLGVSGANVLTF; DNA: TGTGCCATCAGTGAGTCTCTGGGGGTATCTGGGGCCAACGTCCTGACTTTC